The 24 T cell receptor beta chains reported below all come from one sample, sequenced in a study of T cells after yellow fever vaccination. MiXCR was run by TCRdb on the 5' RACE reads, yielding one entry per CDR3 protein. In the table there are around 610,000 distinct CDR3 sequences, about 13% of which are singletons. This specimen consisted of PBMCs, obtained on the day of the yellow fever booster vaccination. These receptor sequences come from a man in his thirties or forties who received the YFV17D yellow fever vaccine.

This clonotype came up a few times. V and J are TRBV6-2 or TRBV6-3 and TRBJ2-2, with a possible D match to TRBD2 (5 bases). Trimming stripped 6 bases from V and 7 bases from J, with 21 bases between. This CDR3 is built from 16 residues. Germline CDR1 reads MNHEY; CDR2 reads SVGEGT. The CDR3 protein is CASSLLWRPEGGELFF. The DNA for the CDR3 is TGTGCCAGCAGCTTACTGTGGAGACCTGAGGGCGGGGAGCTGTTTTTT.

The V and J genes are TRBV7-9 and TRBJ1-1; no definite D call. The germline CDR1 and CDR2 sequences are SEHNR and FQNEAQ (reference sequence). CDR3 length equals 14 residues. V was clipped by 4 bases and J by 6 bases, with 15 bases between them. The CDR3 DNA sequence: TGTGCCAGCAGCTCGAGAGACCTAGGGTCTGAAGCTTTCTTT. It translates to CASSSRDLGSEAFF.

The rearrangement links TRBV20-1 to TRBJ2-7, with D tentatively TRBD1 (6 bases). This CDR3 is built from 13 residues. Germline CDR1 is DFQATT and CDR2 is SNEGSKA (reference sequence). V was cut by 4 bases and J by 2 bases, with 12 bases left in between. CDR3: CSANTGPPYEQYF. CDR3 bases: TGCAGTGCTAATACAGGGCCTCCCTACGAGCAGTACTTC.

This clonotype was observed a few times. This CDR3 reads CASSQRVNYGYTF. In nucleotides, the CDR3 is TGCGCCAGCAGCCAGCGGGTTAACTATGGCTACACCTTC. This chain uses TRBV5-1 with TRBJ1-2; D is undetermined. The CDR3 runs to 13 residues. Trimming cost V 4 bases and J 1 base, with 8 bases left between them. Looked up from germline, CDR1 is SGHRS and CDR2 is YFSETQ.

CDR3 in amino acids: CASTPGDTFNELFF. CDR3 DNA: TGCGCCAGCACCCCCGGGGACACTTTTAACGAGCTGTTTTTT. The chain couples TRBV5-1 to TRBJ2-2; tentative D call: TRBD1 (6 bases). The CDR3 runs 14 residues. The germline V and J ends were trimmed by 6 bases and 11 bases, with 20 bases remaining between them. Germline loops: CDR1 SGHRS, CDR2 YFSETQ.

This rearrangement joins TRBV7-2 to TRBJ1-5, with D uncertain. The germline gives CDR1 SGHTA, CDR2 FQGNSA. V dropped 0 bases and J dropped 7 bases, with 13 bases sitting between them. The CDR3 loop spans 15 amino acids. CDR3 amino acids: CASSLAGNSGQPQHF. In DNA form, the CDR3 reads TGTGCCAGCAGCTTAGCCGGAAATTCGGGACAGCCCCAGCATTTT.

The chain is built from TRBV7-9 and TRBJ2-5, with 7 bases lining up with TRBD1. J was trimmed by 2 bases and V by 8 bases; bases with no gene match: 11. The CDR3 contains 15 residues. CDR1 and CDR2 (germline): SEHNR, FQNEAQ (reference sequence). This CDR3 reads CASAKGQFVQETQYF. The CDR3, as DNA: TGTGCCAGCGCGAAGGGACAGTTCGTACAAGAGACCCAGTACTTC.

This clonotype was seen a handful of times. The chain employs TRBV6-1 and TRBJ1-2; D may be TRBD1 (5 bases). This CDR3 has 15 amino acids. Germline CDR1 is MNHNS and CDR2 is SASEGT. The V end lost 6 bases, the J end lost 4 bases, and 18 bases lay between the germline ends. The CDR3 loop reads CASSRGAGAPYGYTF. The CDR3 nucleotides read TGTGCCAGCAGCCGCGGGGCAGGCGCTCCCTATGGCTACACCTTC.

The CDR3 sequence is CASSVSATSGRETQYF. The CDR3 DNA sequence: TGTGCCAGCAGCGTAAGTGCGACTAGCGGGAGAGAGACCCAGTACTTC. The chain couples TRBV9 to TRBJ2-5; 12 bases are shared with TRBD2. Unmatched junction bases numbered 5, after V lost 1 base and J lost 4 bases. Germline assignment: CDR1 SGDLS and CDR2 YYNGEE. The CDR3 spans 16 residues. The full variable domain, completed using reference TRBV9 and TRBJ2-5, is DSGVTQTPKHLITATGQRVTLRCSPRSGDLSVYWYQQSLDQGLQFLIQYYNGEERAKGNILERFSAQQFPDLHSELNLSSLELGDSALYFCASSVSATSGRETQYFGPGTRLLVL.

This clonotype was counted between two and nine times. The V and J genes are TRBV3-1 and TRBJ2-3, with TRBD2 matching 9 bases. J lost 0 bases, V lost 2 bases, and 9 bases had no gene match. Germline loops: CDR1 LGHDT, CDR2 YNNKEL (reference sequence). The CDR3 is 18 amino acids. CDR3 residues: CASSQTAGGGGSTDTQYF. The CDR3 DNA reads TGTGCCAGCAGCCAAACAGCGGGAGGCGGGGGCAGCACAGATACGCAGTATTTT.

V usage is TRBV12-3 or TRBV12-4 and J usage is TRBJ2-5; possible D gene TRBD2, 5 bases. Trimming took off 8 bases at V and 2 bases at J, with 18 bases between the two ends. The CDR3 length is 15 residues. In DNA form, the CDR3 reads TGTGCCAGCGGAATGGGAGCAGCTATTCAAGAGACCCAGTACTTC. Translating gives CASGMGAAIQETQYF.

This clonotype was recorded a few times. The chain carries TRBV5-1 and TRBJ2-3; 11 bases fit TRBD2. V was clipped by 4 bases and J by 2 bases; unmatched bases: 21. The germline V gene encodes CDR1 SGHRS and CDR2 YFSETQ. This CDR3 comprises 21 residues. This chain's CDR3 is CASSDWGSTSGRWENTDTQYF. The CDR3, as DNA: TGCGCCAGCAGCGATTGGGGATCCACTAGCGGGAGATGGGAAAACACAGATACGCAGTATTTT.

This clonotype came up many times. The chain joins TRBV6-2 or TRBV6-3 to TRBJ1-5; D is unclear. Trimming pared 6 bases from V and 1 base from J, leaving 10 bases between. The germline V gene encodes CDR1 MNHEY and CDR2 SVGEGT. The CDR3 totals 14 residues. The CDR3 bases are TGTGCCAGCAGACGCCCGGACAGCAATCAGCCCCAGCATTTT. Its translation is CASRRPDSNQPQHF.

Only a few counts were recorded for this clonotype. J is TRBJ2-7 and V is TRBV19; tentatively, D is TRBD1 (7 bases). This CDR3 contains 14 residues. Germline values: CDR1 LNHDA, CDR2 SQIVND (reference sequence). Between the trimmed V and J ends, which lost 6 bases and 6 bases, there was a span of 18 bases. The CDR3 DNA sequence: TGTGCCAGTAGCCCAGGGGGGTGGCTCGCCGAGCAGTACTTC. Translation gives CASSPGGWLAEQYF. The whole variable domain, filled in from reference TRBV19 and TRBJ2-7, reads DGGITQSPKYLFRKEGQNVTLSCEQNLNHDAMYWYRQDPGQGLRLIYYSQIVNDFQKGDIAEGYSVSREKKESFPLTVTSAQKNPTAFYLCASSPGGWLAEQYFGPGTRLTVT.

This clonotype has just a few counts. The CDR3 protein is CASSPPRPIYTDTQYF. The CDR3 bases are TGTGCCAGCTCACCACCGCGCCCTATTTATACAGATACGCAGTATTTT. The chain employs TRBV18 and TRBJ2-3, with D hard to call. Germline loops: CDR1 KGHSH, CDR2 LQKENI. V was pared by 0 bases and J by 3 bases, with 13 bases between. The CDR3 has 16 amino acids. The full variable domain, with the rest looked up from reference TRBV18 and TRBJ2-3, is NAGVMQNPRHLVRRRGQEARLRCSPMKGHSHVYWYRQLPEEGLKFMVYLQKENIIDESGMPKERFSAEFPKEGPSILRIQQVVRGDSAAYFCASSPPRPIYTDTQYFGPGTRLTVL.

The rearrangement links TRBV12-3 or TRBV12-4 to TRBJ2-1; 10 bases line up with TRBD2. The J segment lost 6 bases and the V segment lost 3 bases, leaving 5 bases of the junction unmatched. The CDR3 consists of 15 residues. CDR3 sequence reads: CASSFVAGGGNEQFF. The CDR3, as DNA: TGTGCCAGCAGTTTTGTAGCGGGAGGTGGCAATGAGCAGTTCTTC.

This clonotype occurred a few times. The rearrangement uses TRBV23-1 and TRBJ2-5; TRBD1 matches at 7 bases. TRBV23-1 is flagged as an ORF with uncertain function. V gave up 10 bases and J gave up 5 bases; unmatched junction bases: 19. The CDR3 sequence is 16 residues long. CDR3 in DNA: TGCGCCAACGGCTACCTACCCGGGACAGAATTCGAGACCCAGTACTTC. Encoded protein: CANGYLPGTEFETQYF.

The chain recombines TRBV29-1 with TRBJ2-3; 8 nucleotides match TRBD2. This CDR3 region has 19 residues. CDR1 and CDR2 (germline): SQVTM, ANQGSEA. Trimming took 1 base from V and 1 from J; bases not matched to a gene: 16. The CDR3 DNA reads as TGCAGCGTTGAAGTTTTTGGACTAGCACTCGATCCGGGCACAGATACGCAGTATTTT. This sequence encodes CSVEVFGLALDPGTDTQYF.

The table lists this clonotype with a few counts. The chain couples TRBV7-9 to TRBJ2-2, with D possibly being TRBD2 (6 bases). The CDR3 is 14 amino acids. Trimming cost V 9 bases and J 1 base, with 12 bases left between them. Germline lookup yields CDR1 SEHNR and CDR2 FQNEAQ (reference sequence). The CDR3 DNA sequence: TGTGCCAGGGGAGCGGGCCGGAACACCGGGGAGCTGTTTTTT. It codes for CARGAGRNTGELFF. Using reference TRBV7-9 and TRBJ2-2 for the parts outside the CDR3, the full variable domain is DTGVSQNPRHKITKRGQNVTFRCDPISEHNRLYWYRQTLGQGPEFLTYFQNEAQLEKSRLLSDRFSAERPKGSFSTLEIQRTEQGDSAMYLCARGAGRNTGELFFGEGSRLTVL.

The CDR3 sequence: CAGRHGGAYEQYF. DNA of the CDR3: TGTGCCGGCCGCCATGGAGGGGCCTACGAGCAGTACTTC. The chain employs TRBV30 and TRBJ2-7; possible D gene TRBD2, 6 bases. Germline V gene data show CDR1 as GTSNPN and CDR2 as SVGIG (reference sequence). There are 13 residues in the CDR3. Trimming shortened V by 8 bases and J by 2 bases, and 16 bases separated the two germline ends.

This clonotype occurred a few times. The chain links TRBV4-3 to TRBJ1-1; D perhaps matches TRBD1 (6 bases). Between the trimmed V and J ends, which lost 0 bases and 4 bases, there was a span of 9 bases. The CDR3 is 14 residues long. Looked up from germline, CDR1 is LGHNA and CDR2 is YSLEER. CDR3 residues: CASSQDRRGTEAFF. The CDR3 nucleotides read TGCGCCAGCAGCCAAGATCGCAGGGGCACTGAAGCTTTCTTT.

V is TRBV20-1 and J is TRBJ2-7, with D tentatively TRBD2 (6 bases). V gave up 5 bases and J gave up 4 bases, with 9 bases separating them. The CDR3 contains 11 residues. In germline, CDR1 is DFQATT, CDR2 SNEGSKA (reference sequence). The CDR3 bases are TGCAGTGCTTCTAGCGAATACGAGCAGTACTTC. It codes for CSASSEYEQYF.

V is TRBV7-9 and J is TRBJ2-1; 11 positions agree with TRBD2. CDR1 and CDR2 from the germline V gene are SEHNR and FQNEAQ (reference sequence). The CDR3 is 15 amino acids. V trimming: 3 bases; J trimming: 9 bases; junction bases outside the gene matches: 7. The CDR3 bases are TGTGCCAGCAGCTTGGGACTAGCGGAGAAGGGTGAGCAGTTCTTC. Its translation: CASSLGLAEKGEQFF. The full variable domain, in which reference TRBV7-9 and TRBJ2-1 provide the parts outside the CDR3, is DTGVSQNPRHKITKRGQNVTFRCDPISEHNRLYWYRQTLGQGPEFLTYFQNEAQLEKSRLLSDRFSAERPKGSFSTLEIQRTEQGDSAMYLCASSLGLAEKGEQFFGPGTRLTVL.

The gene calls are TRBV7-8 and TRBJ2-7; D may match TRBD1 or TRBD2 (5 bases each). V was clipped by 4 bases and J by 2 bases, with 18 bases between them. The CDR3 spans 16 residues. The germline gives CDR1 SGHVS, CDR2 FQNEAQ. CDR3 loop: CASSYAIRDGTYEQYF. The CDR3 region has the DNA TGTGCCAGCAGCTACGCGATCCGGGACGGTACCTACGAGCAGTACTTC.